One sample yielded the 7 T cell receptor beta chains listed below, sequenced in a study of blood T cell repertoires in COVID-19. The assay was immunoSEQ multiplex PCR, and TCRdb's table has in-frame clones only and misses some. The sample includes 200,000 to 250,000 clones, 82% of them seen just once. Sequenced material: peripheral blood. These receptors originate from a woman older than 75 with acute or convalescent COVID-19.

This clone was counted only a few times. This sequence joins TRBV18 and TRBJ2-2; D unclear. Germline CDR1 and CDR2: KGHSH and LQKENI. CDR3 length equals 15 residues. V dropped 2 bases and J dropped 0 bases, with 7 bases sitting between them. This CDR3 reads CASSPEISNTGELFF. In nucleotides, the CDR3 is TGTGCCAGCTCACCAGAGATTTCGAACACCGGGGAGCTGTTTTTT.

CDR3 in DNA: TGTGCCAGCAGTACGGGACAGGGGGAAAATCAGCCCCAGCATTTT. This encodes CASSTGQGENQPQHF. V gene TRBV6-5 combines with J gene TRBJ1-5, with 11 nucleotides matching TRBD1. The CDR3 has 15 amino acids. V was pared by 5 bases and J by 4 bases, with 4 bases of the junction left unmatched. Germline CDR1 MNHEY, CDR2 SVGAGI.

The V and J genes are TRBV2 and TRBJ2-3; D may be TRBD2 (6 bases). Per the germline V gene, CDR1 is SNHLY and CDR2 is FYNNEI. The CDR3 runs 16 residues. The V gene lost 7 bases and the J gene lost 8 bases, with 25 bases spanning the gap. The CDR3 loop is CASKQAGRTDRGTQYF. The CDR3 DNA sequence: TGTGCCAGCAAGCAGGCGGGGAGGACCGATCGTGGTACGCAGTATTTT.

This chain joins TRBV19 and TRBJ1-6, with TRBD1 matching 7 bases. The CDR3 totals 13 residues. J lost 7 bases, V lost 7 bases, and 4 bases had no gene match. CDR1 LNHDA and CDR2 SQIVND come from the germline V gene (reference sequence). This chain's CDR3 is CASTRDRNSPLHF. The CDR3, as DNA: TGTGCCAGTACCCGGGACAGAAATTCACCCCTCCACTTT.

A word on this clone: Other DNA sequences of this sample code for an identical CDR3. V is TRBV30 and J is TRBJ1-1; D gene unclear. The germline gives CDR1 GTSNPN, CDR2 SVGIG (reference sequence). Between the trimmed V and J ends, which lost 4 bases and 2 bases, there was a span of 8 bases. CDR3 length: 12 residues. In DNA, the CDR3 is TGTGCCTGGACCAGACTTAACACTGAAGCTTTCTTT. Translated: CAWTRLNTEAFF.

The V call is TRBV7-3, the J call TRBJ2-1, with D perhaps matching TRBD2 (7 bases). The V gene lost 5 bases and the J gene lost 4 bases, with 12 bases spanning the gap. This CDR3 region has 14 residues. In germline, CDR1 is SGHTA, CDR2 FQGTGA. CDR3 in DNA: TGTGCCAGCAGCCCGCGGGGGACATACAATGAGCAGTTCTTC. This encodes CASSPRGTYNEQFF. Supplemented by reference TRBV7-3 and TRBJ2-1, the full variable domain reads GAGVSQTPSNKVTEKGKYVELRCDPISGHTALYWYRQSLGQGPEFLIYFQGTGAADDSGLPNDRFFAVRPEGSVSTLKIQRTERGDSAVYLCASSPRGTYNEQFFGPGTRLTVL.

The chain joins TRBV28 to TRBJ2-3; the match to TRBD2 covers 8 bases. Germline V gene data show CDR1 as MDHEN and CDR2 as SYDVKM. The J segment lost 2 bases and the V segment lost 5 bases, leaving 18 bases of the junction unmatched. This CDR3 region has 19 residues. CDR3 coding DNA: TGTGCCAGCAGTGCACCACGGGGAGTTGCGGGGGGACCCACAGATACGCAGTATTTT. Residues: CASSAPRGVAGGPTDTQYF.